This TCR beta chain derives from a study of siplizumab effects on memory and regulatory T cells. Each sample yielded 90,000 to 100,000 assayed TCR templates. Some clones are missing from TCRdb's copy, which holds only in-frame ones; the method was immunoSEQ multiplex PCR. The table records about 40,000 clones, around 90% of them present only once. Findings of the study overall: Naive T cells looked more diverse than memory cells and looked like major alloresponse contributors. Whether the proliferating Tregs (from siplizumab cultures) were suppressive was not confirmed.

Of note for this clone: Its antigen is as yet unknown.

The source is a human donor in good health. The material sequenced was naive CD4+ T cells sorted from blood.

CDR3 residues: CASSSSTVYEQYF. For the CDR3, the DNA is TGTGCCAGCAGCTCTTCGACGGTCTACGAGCAGTACTTC. This sequence joins TRBV7-9 and TRBJ2-7; D remains ambiguous. The CDR3 extends over 13 amino acids. V lost 4 bases, J lost 3 bases, and 10 bases lay in between. Germline V lookup: CDR1 SEHNR, CDR2 FQNEAQ (reference sequence).